The entry that follows covers one T cell receptor beta chain sequence. Its antigen is unidentified. The sample is drawn from a study of T cells in Graves' hyperthyroidism and ophthalmopathy. Broader study findings: The model forecast ophthalmopathy, anticipating it by a median approximately 7 months before onset.

RNA transcripts yielded amplified TCR beta CDR3 regions. The HTBI primer set served for first-round RT-PCR of the TCR CDR3. TCRdb redid the calling of the multiplex PCR reads with MiXCR, one entry per CDR3 protein. This sample has approximately 630,000 distinct CDR3 sequences, with roughly 17% found just once. CDR3 length: 12 residues. The V gene's germline CDR1 is LGHDT and CDR2 YNNKEL (reference sequence). Trimming stripped 8 bases from V and 4 bases from J, with 11 bases between. This receptor was taken from a woman younger than 45 with Graves' hyperthyroidism. Sequenced input: blood. The chain couples TRBV3-1 to TRBJ2-5, with D possibly being TRBD2 (6 bases). CDR3 loop: CASAGGGETQYF. The CDR3 DNA reads TGTGCCAGCGCTGGGGGAGGAGAGACCCAGTACTTC.